The rows below give T cell receptor beta chains drawn from one sample of a study of blood T cell repertoires in COVID-19. Measured with immunoSEQ multiplex PCR; TCRdb has only the in-frame clones, and not every one. This sample carries about 380,000 clones, about 88% of them seen once, and the ten largest clones take about 2.7%. The sample consisted of PBMCs or T cells enriched from blood (not recorded which). The receptors were sampled from a woman aged 25-40 years who had recovered from COVID-19. Both conserved end residues are part of each CDR3. The order of the fields is J gene, D gene, clone size, V gene, CDR3 DNA, CDR3 protein. A D gene is named only where the DNA matches it firmly. Size is stated for part of the rows, as once, few or many counts, or as a class when the clone is expanded.

J: TRBJ1-1
D: TRBD1
size: NA
V: TRBV19
DNA: TGTGCCAGTAGTCGACGGACAGGGGGATTTGGAGAAGCTTTCTTT
CDR3: CASSRRTGGFGEAFF

J: TRBJ1-2
D: TRBD1
size: NA
V: TRBV27
DNA: TGTGCCAGCAGTCAAAACAAATACCTCAATACCGGGACAGAATATGGCTACACCTTC
CDR3: CASSQNKYLNTGTEYGYTF

J: TRBJ1-3
D: NA
size: NA
V: TRBV7-2
DNA: TGTGCCAGCAGCTTTAACTCTGGAAACACCATATATTTT
CDR3: CASSFNSGNTIYF

J: TRBJ2-1
D: NA
size: once
V: TRBV25-1
DNA: TGTGCCAGCAGTGCAGGGTTGTCCTACAATGAGCAGTTCTTC
CDR3: CASSAGLSYNEQFF

J: TRBJ1-2
D: TRBD1
size: NA
V: TRBV12-3/TRBV12-4
DNA: TGTGCCAGCAGTATCGGGACAGAATATGGCTACACCTTC
CDR3: CASSIGTEYGYTF

J: TRBJ1-5
D: NA
size: NA
V: TRBV27
DNA: TGTGCCAGCAGTTTTTCCGGGGGAGGACAGCCCCAGCATTTT
CDR3: CASSFSGGGQPQHF

J: TRBJ2-1
D: TRBD1
size: NA
V: TRBV18
DNA: TGTGCCAGCTCCCTCGCTACAGGGGAAATCTCCGGGACCCAGCAGTTCTTC
CDR3: CASSLATGEISGTQQFF

J: TRBJ2-7
D: NA
size: NA
V: TRBV29-1
DNA: TGCAGCGTGGTTGCGGACAGCTACGAGCAGTACTTC
CDR3: CSVVADSYEQYF

J: TRBJ2-3
D: TRBD2
size: NA
V: TRBV3-1/TRBV3-2
DNA: TGTGCCAGCAGCCGGGGACTAGCGGGAGCCGTCACAGATACGCAGTATTTT
CDR3: CASSRGLAGAVTDTQYF

J: TRBJ2-5
D: TRBD2
size: NA
V: TRBV24-1
DNA: TGTGCCACTTCGCCGGGACTAGCGGGAGTGGAGACCCAGTACTTC
CDR3: CATSPGLAGVETQYF

J: TRBJ1-1
D: NA
size: NA
V: TRBV9
DNA: TGTGCCAGCAGCGTAGCTGGTGGGGGGACGAACACTGAAGCTTTCTTT
CDR3: CASSVAGGGTNTEAFF

J: TRBJ1-2
D: NA
size: once
V: TRBV7-9
DNA: TGTGCCAGCAGCTTCGAAGAGTCCTATGGCTACACCTTC
CDR3: CASSFEESYGYTF

J: TRBJ1-1
D: TRBD1
size: NA
V: TRBV19
DNA: TGTGCCAGCTGGCCGGAGGGGGCCCTTATGAACACTGAAGCTTTCTTT
CDR3: CASWPEGALMNTEAFF

J: TRBJ1-2
D: NA
size: NA
V: TRBV5-1
DNA: TGCGCCAGCAGCTCGACAGTCGTTTATAACTATGGCTACACCTTC
CDR3: CASSSTVVYNYGYTF

J: TRBJ2-1
D: TRBD2
size: few
V: TRBV9
DNA: TGTGCCAGCAGCGTATATAGCGGGCGAACCTACAATGAGCAGTTCTTC
CDR3: CASSVYSGRTYNEQFF